This TCR beta chain appears in the sequencing data of a study of T-cell memory formation after mild COVID-19. Study summary: There were largely donor-specific TCR clusters.

TCRdb reanalysed the 5' RACE reads using MiXCR and keeps one entry per CDR3 protein. There are 300,000 to 350,000 distinct CDR3 sequences in the sample; approximately 20% occur only once, and roughly 21% lies in the top ten. Trimming cost V 5 bases and J 7 bases; bases outside gene matches: 14. Germline-derived CDR1 and CDR2 are SGHAT and FQNNGV. The CDR3 spans 16 residues. This sequence joins TRBV11-2 and TRBJ2-1; 7 nucleotides line up with TRBD1. This clonotype was sampled from a man younger than 35 who had mild COVID-19 (a few samples of this study predate the infection). Cell type and time point are not known. The sequenced sample was PBMCs or a T cell subset sorted from them (not recorded which). The CDR3 DNA follows: TGTGCCAGCAGCGCTGGGGGAAGGGGGCAAGGAAATGAGCAGTTCTTC. Protein product: CASSAGGRGQGNEQFF. Complete variable domain (other parts from reference TRBV11-2 and TRBJ2-1): EAGVAQSPRYKIIEKRQSVAFWCNPISGHATLYWYQQILGQGPKLLIQFQNNGVVDDSQLPKDRFSAERLKGVDSTLKIQPAKLEDSAVYLCASSAGGRGQGNEQFFGPGTRLTVL.